This T cell receptor (beta chain) was retrieved from a study of blood T cell repertoires in COVID-19 (TCRdb year 2020). In the study overall: The collaborator samples originated in the United States, Italy and Spain and spanned the acute and convalescent phases of COVID-19. The material from the prospective study consisted of cDNA or gDNA derived from T cells, B-cell-depleted T cells, or PBMCs. The dataset comprised deeply sampled blood TCRbeta repertoires from subjects exposed to, actively infected with, or recovered from COVID-19. The repertoires were released in a freely available public database intended as a resource for research on the immune response to SARS-CoV-2. The samples were drawn from the first 160 participants of the ongoing ImmuneRACE study and from 950 to 1,500 subjects provided by 6 global collaborators. Sample metadata almost always included a de-identified subject ID, COVID-19 status, age in years and sex. Where available, HLA class I and class II types were taken from metadata supplied by the sample provider and were not determined by assay-based typing. Results and caveats for the whole study, not just this receptor: How much clinical and demographic metadata was included differed by source and by participant, and the metadata was provided uncurated.

From its cysteine to its phenylalanine, the CDR3 spans 15 amino acids. The only DNA kept is the CDR3, 45 bases in frame from the first base. V was cut back by 6 bases and J by 1 base, leaving a gap of 12 bases between them. From a lookup of the germline V gene, CDR1 and CDR2 are MRHNA and SNTAGT. TCRbeta CDR3 regions were amplified from genomic DNA by means of the immunoSEQ Assay, a bias-controlled multiplex PCR. The authors processed their data as follows. Within the assay, amplification of reference gene primers was used to estimate how many nucleated cells each sample contained. To quantify the absolute abundance of each unique TCRbeta CDR3 rearrangement, sequence reads were collapsed and filtered. For each sample, productive Simpson clonality was calculated by taking the square root of Simpson's diversity index across productive rearrangements. TCRdb took this table from immuneACCESS and kept in-frame rearrangements with V and J called. Such tables lack part of the clones; where checked against another copy, unresolved V genes explain under half of the gap, and the rest is unexplained. The V and J calls and the clone size are those of that table, but D and trimming were determined from the DNA. Within this sample are about 100,000 clones, with about 77% of them counted one time only. Jointly, the top ten make up approximately 30% of the sample.

As to this clone: Its specific antigen is unknown. Base qualities were left out, and no much larger clone turns up one base away.

Collaborating institutions collected whole blood in K2EDTA tubes following their own protocols. Collaborator samples were shipped for TCRbeta analysis as frozen whole blood, isolated PBMCs, or DNA extracted from either sample type. The sequenced material came from peripheral blood. The V and J genes are TRBV6-4 and TRBJ2-2; TRBD2 could be the D gene, as 5 bases match. The TCR originated in a man aged 65-85 years with active or convalescent COVID-19. The bases are TGTGCCAGCAGGAGGGTTTCGGGGAACACCGGGGAGCTGTTTTTT. The encoded protein is CASRRVSGNTGELFF.